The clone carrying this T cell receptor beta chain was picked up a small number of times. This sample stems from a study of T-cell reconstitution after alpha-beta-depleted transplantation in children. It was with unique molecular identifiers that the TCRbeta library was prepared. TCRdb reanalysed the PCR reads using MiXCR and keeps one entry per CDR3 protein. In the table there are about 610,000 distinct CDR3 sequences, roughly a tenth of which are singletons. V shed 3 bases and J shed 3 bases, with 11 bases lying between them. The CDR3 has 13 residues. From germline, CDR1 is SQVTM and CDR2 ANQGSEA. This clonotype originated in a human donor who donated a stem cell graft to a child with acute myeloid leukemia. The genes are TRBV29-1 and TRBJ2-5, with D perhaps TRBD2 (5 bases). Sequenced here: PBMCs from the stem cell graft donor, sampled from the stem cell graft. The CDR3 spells CSVDRGSEETQYF. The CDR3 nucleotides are TGCAGCGTTGACCGGGGATCTGAAGAGACCCAGTACTTC.